Shown below are 9 T cell receptor beta chains from a single sample sequenced in a study of cytomegalovirus exposure and HLA in healthy donors. Primers: 60 Vbeta forward and 13 Jbeta reverse. Generated by immunoSEQ multiplex PCR, the TCRdb table keeps only in-frame clones and is missing some. The data hold about 190,000 clones, with approximately 79% observed a single time. The sample comprised PBMCs. Source of these receptors: a woman between 18 and 29 years old in good health and CMV-seronegative.

V gene TRBV11-2 combines with J gene TRBJ2-1; TRBD2 aligns across 8 bases. This CDR3 comprises 17 residues. Germline CDR1 is SGHAT and CDR2 is FQNNGV. Germline trimming cut 0 bases from V and 9 bases from J; bases unmatched to any gene: 13. Written as DNA, the CDR3 is TGTGCCAGCAGCTTAGATCGGGGTAGCGGGATGGCGGGTGAGCAGTTCTTC. It is translated as CASSLDRGSGMAGEQFF.

This chain connects TRBV28 to TRBJ2-7, with 7 bases identical to TRBD1. Per the germline V gene, CDR1 is MDHEN and CDR2 is SYDVKM. This CDR3 contains 14 residues. Trimming removed 6 bases from V and 2 bases from J; junction bases left unmatched: 7. The CDR3 is CASRPQGSPYEQYF. The CDR3, as DNA: TGTGCCAGCAGGCCACAGGGGTCCCCCTACGAGCAGTACTTC.

This chain uses TRBV7-3 with TRBJ1-1; D gene unclear. From germline, CDR1 is SGHTA and CDR2 FQGTGA. Trimming pared 0 bases from V and 0 bases from J, leaving 5 bases between. The CDR3 is 14 residues long. The CDR3 here is CASSLTHMNTEAFF. DNA for the CDR3: TGTGCCAGCAGCTTAACACATATGAACACTGAAGCTTTCTTT.

This clone was seen more than once but under ten times. The V gene is TRBV7-3, the J gene TRBJ2-7; 12 positions match TRBD1. The CDR3 is 15 amino acids. Germline V gene data show CDR1 as SGHTA and CDR2 as FQGTGA. The J segment lost 7 bases and the V segment lost 2 bases, leaving 6 bases of the junction unmatched. This CDR3 is CASSLGTGGPREQYF. As DNA, the CDR3 is TGTGCCAGCAGCTTAGGGACAGGGGGCCCGCGGGAGCAGTACTTC.

The chain uses TRBV28 and TRBJ1-3; 9 bases line up with TRBD1. CDR1 is MDHEN and CDR2 is SYDVKM in the germline V gene. The ends lost 5 bases at V and 3 bases at J; junction bases unmatched: 8. This CDR3 is 16 amino acids long. CDR3 nucleotides: TGTGCCAGCAGTCAAAAACAGGGGGCAGGTGGAAACACCATATATTTT. Amino acids: CASSQKQGAGGNTIYF.

This chain connects TRBV5-1 to TRBJ2-1; 9 bases map to TRBD1. There are 15 residues in the CDR3. Losses at the gene ends were 6 bases for V and 3 bases for J; bases not matched to a gene: 7. The germline V gene has CDR1 SGHRS and CDR2 YFSETQ. The CDR3 loop is CASTAGQGNYNEQFF. In nucleotides, the CDR3 is TGCGCCAGCACCGCCGGACAGGGGAACTACAATGAGCAGTTCTTC.

The CDR3 sequence: CASSLPGRGREKLFF. CDR3 DNA sequence: TGTGCCAGCAGTCTCCCGGGTAGGGGGCGGGAAAAACTGTTTTTT. The V gene is TRBV28, the J gene TRBJ1-4; 7 nucleotides agree with TRBD1. Germline V gives CDR1 MDHEN, CDR2 SYDVKM. J gave up 8 bases and V 5 bases, and 11 bases lay outside the gene matches. The CDR3 totals 15 residues.

This chain links TRBV15 with TRBJ1-6, with D perhaps matching TRBD1 (6 bases). CDR3 length equals 16 residues. V shed 0 bases and J shed 9 bases, with 15 bases lying between them. Germline CDR1 LNHNV, CDR2 YYDKDF (reference sequence). CDR3 sequence: CATSREGDNYGSPLHF. The CDR3 region has the DNA TGTGCCACCAGCAGAGAAGGGGACAATTATGGTTCACCCCTCCACTTT. Looking up the rest from reference TRBV15 and TRBJ1-6 gives the full variable domain: DAMVIQNPRYQVTQFGKPVTLSCSQTLNHNVMYWYQQKSSQAPKLLFHYYDKDFNNEADTPDNFQSRRPNTSFCFLDIRSPGLGDTAMYLCATSREGDNYGSPLHFGNGTRLTVT.

This rearrangement joins TRBV28 to TRBJ1-1; the match to TRBD1 covers 9 bases. This CDR3 is 12 amino acids long. Germline V lookup: CDR1 MDHEN, CDR2 SYDVKM. The junction had 11 bases not matched to a gene; V was cut back by 10 bases and J by 11 bases. The CDR3 sequence: CAIRIGQGLAFF. CDR3 bases: TGTGCCATCCGAATTGGACAGGGGTTGGCTTTCTTT.